This T cell receptor (beta chain) derives from a study of response to subunit inactivated influenza vaccine. This clonotype was seen ten or more times. TCRdb independently ran MiXCR on the RT-PCR reads; one entry per CDR3 protein. Of approximately 480,000 distinct CDR3 sequences listed, 9.5% to 13% are singletons. Germline V gene data show CDR1 as MNHEY and CDR2 as SVGAGI. Trimming left V 2 bases short and J 3 bases short, with 10 bases between. The CDR3 is 14 residues long. The rearrangement links TRBV6-5 to TRBJ2-5; D call uncertain. This receptor was obtained from a man aged 50 or older who received an inactivated influenza vaccine. Sample: PBMCs from blood, taken 40 to 50 days after vaccination. CDR3 sequence reads: CASSYTGREETQYF. CDR3 DNA sequence: TGTGCCAGCAGTTACACGGGTCGGGAAGAGACCCAGTACTTC.